This T cell receptor beta chain was sequenced during a study of liver allograft versus peripheral blood T cells. As for the study in general: What was compared were the T cell receptor repertoires in transplanted livers and those in the peripheral blood of recipients.

This clonotype was counted between two and nine times. Antigen specificity is unknown. Findings of the study overall: Reportedly, liver allograft T cell receptor repertoires differed from peripheral blood ones.

MiXCR, applied by TCRdb to the reads, yields one record per CDR3 protein. Of approximately 12,000 distinct CDR3 sequences listed, about 23% are singletons. Germline V gene lookup returns CDR1 SGHTA and CDR2 FQGTGA. There are 17 residues in the CDR3. V lost 1 base and J lost 2, with 18 bases in between. This clonotype originated in a human patient who had a liver transplant. T cells may partly derive from the graft donor. This chain connects TRBV7-3 to TRBJ2-7, with D hard to call. The CDR3 DNA is TGTGCCAGCAGCTTAAGGCCCGCCTATGGTGGAACCTACGAGCAGTACTTC. Encoded protein: CASSLRPAYGGTYEQYF.